The rows below give T cell receptor beta chains drawn from one sample of a study of cytomegalovirus exposure and HLA in healthy donors. The table came from immunoSEQ multiplex PCR; TCRdb's copy has only in-frame clones and leaves some out. The table lists 160,000 or so clones, less than 85% of them singletons. The sample was PBMCs. These receptors were obtained from a woman between 50 and 59 years old in good health and CMV-seropositive. Both conserved end residues are part of each CDR3. D genes are given only for firm matches. Size is stated for part of the rows, as once, few or many counts, or as a class when the clone is expanded.

clone_size: once
d_call: TRBD1
v_call: TRBV11-2
j_call: TRBJ1-1
cdr3_nt: TGTGCCAGCAGTCCCGACAGGGGGCTCTCCGGTGAAGCTTTCTTT
cdr3_aa: CASSPDRGLSGEAFF

clone_size: .
d_call: .
v_call: TRBV15
j_call: TRBJ1-5
cdr3_nt: TGTGCCACCAGCAGAGATCGTCTGAGCAATCAGCCCCAGCATTTT
cdr3_aa: CATSRDRLSNQPQHF

clone_size: once
d_call: TRBD2
v_call: TRBV5-1
j_call: TRBJ2-3
cdr3_nt: TGCGCCAGCAATAGGGGCGGGGGGACAGATACGCAGTATTTT
cdr3_aa: CASNRGGGTDTQYF

clone_size: .
d_call: TRBD1
v_call: TRBV5-1
j_call: TRBJ2-3
cdr3_nt: TGCGCCAGCAGCTTGGCGCCGGGACAGTCCACAGATACGCAGTATTTT
cdr3_aa: CASSLAPGQSTDTQYF

clone_size: .
d_call: .
v_call: TRBV6-1
j_call: TRBJ1-3
cdr3_nt: TGTGCCAGCAGTGAACAGGGCGTCAAGAGCTCTGGAAACACCATATATTTT
cdr3_aa: CASSEQGVKSSGNTIYF

clone_size: .
d_call: TRBD1
v_call: TRBV19
j_call: TRBJ1-1
cdr3_nt: TGTGCCAGTAGTAGAGTCAGCAGGGGGAACATGAACACTGAAGCTTTCTTT
cdr3_aa: CASSRVSRGNMNTEAFF

clone_size: .
d_call: .
v_call: TRBV27
j_call: TRBJ1-1
cdr3_nt: TGTGCCAGCAGAGGGGTGGGGAACACTGAAGCTTTCTTT
cdr3_aa: CASRGVGNTEAFF

clone_size: .
d_call: .
v_call: TRBV7-8
j_call: TRBJ1-1
cdr3_nt: TGTGCCAGCAGCTTTCAAAACAGGGTCATGAACACTGAAGCTTTCTTT
cdr3_aa: CASSFQNRVMNTEAFF

clone_size: .
d_call: TRBD2
v_call: TRBV7-9
j_call: TRBJ2-3
cdr3_nt: TGTGCCAGCAGCTTATGGGGACTAGCCGAAGATACGCAGTATTTT
cdr3_aa: CASSLWGLAEDTQYF

clone_size: once
d_call: .
v_call: TRBV5-1
j_call: TRBJ1-3
cdr3_nt: TGCGCCAGCAGCTTGGCGACAGGCCTGCTTGGAAACACCATATATTTT
cdr3_aa: CASSLATGLLGNTIYF

clone_size: .
d_call: TRBD2
v_call: TRBV7-3
j_call: TRBJ2-1
cdr3_nt: TGTGCCAGCAGCTACGGGACTAGTCACAATGAGCAGTTCTTC
cdr3_aa: CASSYGTSHNEQFF

clone_size: .
d_call: TRBD2
v_call: TRBV6-5
j_call: TRBJ2-3
cdr3_nt: TGTGCCAGCAGTTACGACGGGGGGGCAACAGATACGCAGTATTTT
cdr3_aa: CASSYDGGATDTQYF

clone_size: .
d_call: .
v_call: TRBV2
j_call: TRBJ1-4
cdr3_nt: TGTGCCAGCGGCGGGGAGGGACAAGAAAAACTGTTTTTT
cdr3_aa: CASGGEGQEKLFF

clone_size: once
d_call: .
v_call: TRBV5-1
j_call: TRBJ2-5
cdr3_nt: TGCGCCAGCAGCTTAGCAGGGTCAGAGACCCAGTACTTC
cdr3_aa: CASSLAGSETQYF

clone_size: .
d_call: .
v_call: TRBV4-2
j_call: TRBJ2-2
cdr3_nt: TGTGCCAGCAGCCGCGGGGACAGCTCGAACACCGGGGAGCTGTTTTTT
cdr3_aa: CASSRGDSSNTGELFF

clone_size: .
d_call: .
v_call: TRBV19
j_call: TRBJ1-1
cdr3_nt: TGTGCCAGTAGTTCACAGGGAGTTTGGAGAAACACTGAAGCTTTCTTT
cdr3_aa: CASSSQGVWRNTEAFF

clone_size: once
d_call: .
v_call: TRBV2
j_call: TRBJ2-3
cdr3_nt: TGTGCCAGCAGTGCACAACTAGCCCCCACAGATACGCAGTATTTT
cdr3_aa: CASSAQLAPTDTQYF

clone_size: .
d_call: .
v_call: TRBV9
j_call: TRBJ1-3
cdr3_nt: TGTGCCAGCAGCGTAGGTGCGGCGGATGGAAACACCATATATTTT
cdr3_aa: CASSVGAADGNTIYF

clone_size: .
d_call: TRBD1
v_call: TRBV7-9
j_call: TRBJ2-7
cdr3_nt: TGTGCCAGCACCATTTCGACAGGGAAGGGGAAGCAGTACTTC
cdr3_aa: CASTISTGKGKQYF

clone_size: .
d_call: TRBD1
v_call: TRBV6-5
j_call: TRBJ1-1
cdr3_nt: TGTGCCAGCAGTTACTCCCGGACAGGCGACACTGAAGCTTTCTTT
cdr3_aa: CASSYSRTGDTEAFF

clone_size: .
d_call: TRBD2
v_call: TRBV6-1
j_call: TRBJ2-1
cdr3_nt: TGTGCCAGCCAAAGGAGCGGGGGGGCTGGGAATGAGCAGTTCTTC
cdr3_aa: CASQRSGGAGNEQFF

clone_size: .
d_call: TRBD1
v_call: TRBV7-6
j_call: TRBJ2-3
cdr3_nt: TGTGCCAGCAGCTTGAGCAGGGGGCGCACAGATACGCAGTATTTT
cdr3_aa: CASSLSRGRTDTQYF

clone_size: .
d_call: TRBD1
v_call: TRBV11-2
j_call: TRBJ2-4
cdr3_nt: TGTGCCAGCAGCGAAAGGGACAGGGGCATTCAGTACTTC
cdr3_aa: CASSERDRGIQYF

clone_size: .
d_call: .
v_call: TRBV2
j_call: TRBJ2-2
cdr3_nt: TGTGCCAGCGCTAACGGGGAGCTGTTTTTT
cdr3_aa: CASANGELFF

clone_size: .
d_call: TRBD1
v_call: TRBV7-3
j_call: TRBJ1-4
cdr3_nt: TGTGCCAGCAGCTCCCCCCTGGACAGGGAGCTGGCTGGGAAACTGTTTTTT
cdr3_aa: CASSSPLDRELAGKLFF

clone_size: .
d_call: .
v_call: TRBV27
j_call: TRBJ2-5
cdr3_nt: TGTGCCAGCAGTTTAATGGAGCGAAGGGAGCAGTACTTC
cdr3_aa: CASSLMERREQYF

clone_size: .
d_call: .
v_call: TRBV19
j_call: TRBJ1-5
cdr3_nt: TGTGCCAGTAGTATAGATTTGGGTTACAGGGTTCAGCCCCAGCATTTT
cdr3_aa: CASSIDLGYRVQPQHF

clone_size: .
d_call: .
v_call: TRBV7-7
j_call: TRBJ2-1
cdr3_nt: TGTGCTAGCAGCTTAATGGGGAGACGGGAGCAGTTCTTC
cdr3_aa: CASSLMGRREQFF

clone_size: .
d_call: TRBD2
v_call: TRBV4-2
j_call: TRBJ2-3
cdr3_nt: TGTGCCAGCAGCCAACTAGCGGGGGGGCTTCCTTCTGTTCGGATGGTCACAGATACGCAGTATTTT
cdr3_aa: CASSQLAGGLPSVRMVTDTQYF

clone_size: .
d_call: TRBD1
v_call: TRBV30
j_call: TRBJ1-2
cdr3_nt: TGTGCCTGGAGGGCCCAGGGGGCGGTTGGCTACACCTTC
cdr3_aa: CAWRAQGAVGYTF

clone_size: .
d_call: .
v_call: TRBV19
j_call: TRBJ2-7
cdr3_nt: TGTGCCAGTAATGAAAATAGCCTAGCCTACGAGCAGTACTTC
cdr3_aa: CASNENSLAYEQYF

clone_size: .
d_call: .
v_call: TRBV30
j_call: TRBJ2-7
cdr3_nt: TGTGCCTGCCCGCGCGCCGGGACCCCTCGGGGGGAGCAGTACTTC
cdr3_aa: CACPRAGTPRGEQYF

clone_size: .
d_call: TRBD2
v_call: TRBV6-5
j_call: TRBJ2-3
cdr3_nt: TGTGCCAGCGTTGCGGGGGGGCCGGGAGATACGCAGTATTTT
cdr3_aa: CASVAGGPGDTQYF

clone_size: .
d_call: TRBD1
v_call: TRBV4-3
j_call: TRBJ1-4
cdr3_nt: TGCGCCAGCAGCCAAGACTTCGGGACAGCTAATGAAAAACTGTTTTTT
cdr3_aa: CASSQDFGTANEKLFF

clone_size: .
d_call: .
v_call: TRBV12-1
j_call: TRBJ2-1
cdr3_nt: TGTGCCAGCAGCTTTGATGGGGAGGCGTTCTTC
cdr3_aa: CASSFDGEAFF

clone_size: .
d_call: .
v_call: TRBV4-1
j_call: TRBJ1-4
cdr3_nt: TGCGCCAGCAGCCTTACGCGATTTGCAACTAATGAAAAACTGTTTTTT
cdr3_aa: CASSLTRFATNEKLFF

clone_size: .
d_call: .
v_call: TRBV4-1
j_call: TRBJ2-1
cdr3_nt: TGCGCCAGCAGCCAAGGTGTAGCCCCCTCCTACAATGAGCAGTTCTTC
cdr3_aa: CASSQGVAPSYNEQFF

clone_size: few
d_call: .
v_call: TRBV7-2
j_call: TRBJ2-2
cdr3_nt: TGTGCCAGCAGCTCTAACAGGGTAGCCGGGGAGCTGTTTTTT
cdr3_aa: CASSSNRVAGELFF

clone_size: few
d_call: TRBD1
v_call: TRBV4-1
j_call: TRBJ2-1
cdr3_nt: TGCGCCAGCAGCCTACAGGGGTCTTACAATGAGCAGTTCTTC
cdr3_aa: CASSLQGSYNEQFF

clone_size: .
d_call: .
v_call: TRBV5-4
j_call: TRBJ2-1
cdr3_nt: TGTGCCAGCAGCTTGGGGGTGGGGGGTCGTAACAATGAGCAGTTCTTC
cdr3_aa: CASSLGVGGRNNEQFF

clone_size: .
d_call: .
v_call: TRBV2
j_call: TRBJ1-5
cdr3_nt: TGTGCCAGCAAAACAGTCAGCTATAGCAATCAGCCCCAGCATTTT
cdr3_aa: CASKTVSYSNQPQHF

clone_size: .
d_call: TRBD1
v_call: TRBV9
j_call: TRBJ2-3
cdr3_nt: TGTGCCAGCAGCGGAGGGGGACAGCCTTCCGATACGCAGTATTTT
cdr3_aa: CASSGGGQPSDTQYF

clone_size: .
d_call: TRBD1
v_call: TRBV5-6
j_call: TRBJ2-7
cdr3_nt: TGTGCCAGATGGACGGGACAGGTAAACGAGCAGTACTTC
cdr3_aa: CARWTGQVNEQYF

clone_size: .
d_call: .
v_call: TRBV18
j_call: TRBJ1-4
cdr3_nt: TGTGCCAGCTCACCGGCGGCGGGCGCAACTAATGAAAAACTGTTTTTT
cdr3_aa: CASSPAAGATNEKLFF

clone_size: .
d_call: TRBD1
v_call: TRBV27
j_call: TRBJ2-1
cdr3_nt: TGTGCCAGCAGTTTAAGGGGGCTTACCTACAATGAGCAGTTCTTC
cdr3_aa: CASSLRGLTYNEQFF

clone_size: once
d_call: TRBD2
v_call: TRBV9
j_call: TRBJ2-2
cdr3_nt: TGTGCCAGCAGCGTAGCGGGGGGTAACACCGGGGAGCTGTTTTTT
cdr3_aa: CASSVAGGNTGELFF

clone_size: once
d_call: TRBD2
v_call: TRBV5-4
j_call: TRBJ2-1
cdr3_nt: TGTGCCAGCAGCTATAGCGGGGGGGCATATATCTTC
cdr3_aa: CASSYSGGAYIF

clone_size: few
d_call: .
v_call: TRBV27
j_call: TRBJ2-7
cdr3_nt: TGTGCCAGCAGCCTCTCCCGCAGGGACGAGCAGTACTTC
cdr3_aa: CASSLSRRDEQYF

clone_size: few
d_call: TRBD1
v_call: TRBV6-1
j_call: TRBJ1-5
cdr3_nt: TGTGCCAGCAGTGTTACAGGGGATCAGCCCCAGCATTTT
cdr3_aa: CASSVTGDQPQHF

clone_size: .
d_call: TRBD2
v_call: TRBV4-3
j_call: TRBJ2-1
cdr3_nt: TGCGCCAGCAGCCGCGGACTAGCGGGGATCTATGAGCAGTTCTTC
cdr3_aa: CASSRGLAGIYEQFF

clone_size: .
d_call: .
v_call: TRBV7-9
j_call: TRBJ1-5
cdr3_nt: TGTGCCAGCAGCTCAGGAGGTCAGCCCCAGCATTTT
cdr3_aa: CASSSGGQPQHF

clone_size: few
d_call: .
v_call: TRBV6-5
j_call: TRBJ2-5
cdr3_nt: TGTGCCAGCAGTTACTCGCAGCGGAGTGGGGAGACCCAGTACTTC
cdr3_aa: CASSYSQRSGETQYF

clone_size: few
d_call: TRBD2
v_call: TRBV5-1
j_call: TRBJ2-3
cdr3_nt: TGCGCCACCTCGGGGGGAACCGGGGGGAGCACAGATACGCAGTATTTT
cdr3_aa: CATSGGTGGSTDTQYF

clone_size: .
d_call: .
v_call: TRBV15
j_call: TRBJ1-2
cdr3_nt: TGTGCCACCAGCAGGGGCGGGGGTACCCCTAACTATGGCTACACCTTC
cdr3_aa: CATSRGGGTPNYGYTF

clone_size: .
d_call: TRBD2
v_call: TRBV29-1
j_call: TRBJ2-2
cdr3_nt: TGCAGCGTTGGGCTAGCGGTGCACCCCGGGGAGCTGTTTTTT
cdr3_aa: CSVGLAVHPGELFF

clone_size: few
d_call: .
v_call: TRBV7-8
j_call: TRBJ1-2
cdr3_nt: TGTGCCAGCAGCTCCGGGTCCTTGAGTGGCTACACCTTC
cdr3_aa: CASSSGSLSGYTF

clone_size: .
d_call: .
v_call: TRBV19
j_call: TRBJ1-2
cdr3_nt: TGTGCCAGTAGTCCTACGGACATTAACTATGGCTACACCTTC
cdr3_aa: CASSPTDINYGYTF